This T cell receptor (beta chain) was sequenced for a study of T cells in Graves' hyperthyroidism and ophthalmopathy. This clonotype was picked up many times. The source material, RNA transcripts, was used to amplify TCR beta CDR3 regions. RT-PCR in the first round (using the HTBI primer set) targeted the TCR CDR3. TCRdb re-called the multiplex PCR reads through MiXCR, storing one row per CDR3 protein. The table includes hundreds of thousands of distinct CDR3 sequences, 14% to 15% detected once. The CDR3 runs to 13 residues. The germline V and J ends were trimmed by 4 bases and 7 bases, with 13 bases remaining between them. CDR1 is MNHEY, CDR2 SVGEGT, per germline.

The sequencing input was blood. V usage is TRBV6-2 or TRBV6-3 and J usage is TRBJ1-2; D is uncertain. The source is a woman aged 40 to 50 with Graves' ophthalmopathy. The CDR3 bases are TGTGCCAGCAGTTCCCTCGGGAGTCTTGGCTACACCTTC. Amino acids: CASSSLGSLGYTF.